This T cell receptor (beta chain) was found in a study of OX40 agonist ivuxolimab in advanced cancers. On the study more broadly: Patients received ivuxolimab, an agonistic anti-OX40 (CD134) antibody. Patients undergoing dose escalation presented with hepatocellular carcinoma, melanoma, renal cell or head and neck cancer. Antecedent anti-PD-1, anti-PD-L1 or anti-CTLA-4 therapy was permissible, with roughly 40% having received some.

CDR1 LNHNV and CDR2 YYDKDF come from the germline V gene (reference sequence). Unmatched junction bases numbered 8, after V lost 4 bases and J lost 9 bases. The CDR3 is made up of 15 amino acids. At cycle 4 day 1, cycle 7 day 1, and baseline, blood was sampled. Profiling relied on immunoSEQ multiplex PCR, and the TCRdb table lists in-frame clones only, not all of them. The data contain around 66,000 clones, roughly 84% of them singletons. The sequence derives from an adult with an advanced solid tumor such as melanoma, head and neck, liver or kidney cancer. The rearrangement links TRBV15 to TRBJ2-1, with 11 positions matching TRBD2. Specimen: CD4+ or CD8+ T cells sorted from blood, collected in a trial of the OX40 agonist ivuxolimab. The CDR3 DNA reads TGTGCCACCAGCACGGGGACTAGCGGCGGCGGTGAGCAGTTCTTC. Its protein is CATSTGTSGGGEQFF.